The 30 T cell receptor beta chains given below trace back to one sample, sequenced in a study. TCRdb ran MiXCR on the RT-PCR reads and lists one entry per CDR3 protein. The data contain fewer than 800,000 distinct CDR3 sequences, approximately 15% of them seen just once; the ten biggest clones take up roughly 3.6%. Material for sequencing was memory CD4+ T cells from blood. The receptors were sampled from a female donor in good health, serving as a healthy control.

This sequence joins TRBV2 and TRBJ2-3, with TRBD2 matching 15 bases. This CDR3 is built from 16 residues. Trimming at V came to 6 bases and at J to 3 bases, leaving 4 bases not matched to a gene. In germline, CDR1 is SNHLY, CDR2 FYNNEI. The CDR3 loop reads CASRAGTSGRTDTQYF. Written as DNA, the CDR3 is TGTGCCAGCAGGGCTGGGACTAGCGGGAGGACAGATACGCAGTATTTT.

This clonotype was seen more than once but under ten times. The chain joins TRBV2 to TRBJ2-5, with D perhaps matching TRBD2 (6 bases). With 7 bases removed from V and 0 bases from J, the gap between germline ends came to 12 bases. Germline loops: CDR1 SNHLY, CDR2 FYNNEI. The CDR3 totals 14 residues. This CDR3 reads CASTPGLDQETQYF. CDR3 sequence (DNA): TGTGCCAGCACACCGGGACTGGACCAAGAGACCCAGTACTTC.

This clonotype was seen ten or more times. The chain combines TRBV7-8 with TRBJ2-1, with TRBD1 identical over 11 bases. The germline CDR1 and CDR2 sequences are SGHVS and FQNEAQ. V trimming: 5 bases; J trimming: 3 bases; junction bases outside the gene matches: 6. The CDR3 contains 16 residues. Here the CDR3 DNA reads TGTGCCAGCAGCCTCGGACAGGGGGCGATCTACAATGAGCAGTTCTTC. Protein product: CASSLGQGAIYNEQFF.

This clonotype has at least ten counts. The genes are TRBV12-3 or TRBV12-4 and TRBJ2-2, with TRBD1 identical over 7 bases. V lost 5 bases and J lost 2; bases outside the gene matches: 8. CDR3 size: 16 residues. The CDR3 DNA follows: TGTGCCAGCAGTCTGTGGGGGACAGTAAACACCGGGGAGCTGTTTTTT. It encodes CASSLWGTVNTGELFF.

This clonotype was counted a few times. The chain joins TRBV27 to TRBJ2-3; TRBD2 aligns across 13 bases. V shed 2 bases, J shed 5 bases, and the junction held 4 bases outside the gene matches. This CDR3 is built from 16 residues. Germline V gene lookup returns CDR1 MNHEY and CDR2 SMNVEV (reference sequence). The CDR3 spells CASSLGLAGAQDTQYF. CDR3 in DNA: TGTGCCAGCAGTTTAGGACTAGCGGGAGCTCAAGATACGCAGTATTTT.

In this sample, this clonotype turned up a few times. V and J are TRBV20-1 and TRBJ1-4; D unclear. The CDR3 is 12 amino acids. CDR1 is DFQATT, CDR2 SNEGSKA, per germline (reference sequence). The CDR3 sequence is CSGGSGNEKLFF. Here the CDR3 DNA reads TGCAGCGGTGGGTCCGGTAATGAAAAACTGTTTTTT.

V is TRBV27 and J is TRBJ2-7; 10 nucleotides align to TRBD1. The CDR3 is 16 residues long. In germline, CDR1 is MNHEY, CDR2 SMNVEV (reference sequence). J lost 4 bases, V lost 5 bases, and 11 bases had no gene match. The CDR3 region is CASSPVWGDRGYEQYF. CDR3 coding DNA: TGTGCCAGCAGTCCGGTATGGGGGGACAGGGGTTACGAGCAGTACTTC.

This clonotype was recorded many times. The chain is built from TRBV5-1 and TRBJ2-1, with D unresolved. This CDR3 contains 12 residues. Germline-derived CDR1 and CDR2 are SGHRS and YFSETQ. Trimming took 4 bases from V and 8 from J, leaving 10 bases between them. CDR3 nucleotide sequence: TGCGCCAGCAGCAGCCATCAAGATGAGCAGTTCTTC. This sequence encodes CASSSHQDEQFF. Drawing the rest from reference TRBV5-1 and TRBJ2-1, the complete variable domain is KAGVTQTPRYLIKTRGQQVTLSCSPISGHRSVSWYQQTPGQGLQFLFEYFSETQRNKGNFPGRFSGRQFSNSRSEMNVSTLELGDSALYLCASSSHQDEQFFGPGTRLTVL.

This clonotype was recorded many times. The V call is TRBV5-1, the J call TRBJ2-7; weak D call: TRBD2 (5 bases). CDR3 length: 13 residues. The germline CDR1 and CDR2 sequences are SGHRS and YFSETQ. Between the trimmed V and J ends, which lost 0 bases and 3 bases, there was a span of 7 bases. The CDR3 sequence is CASSLAEGYEQYF. CDR3 nucleotide sequence: TGCGCCAGCAGCTTGGCCGAGGGCTACGAGCAGTACTTC.

The chain carries TRBV20-1 and TRBJ1-1; D perhaps matches TRBD1 (5 bases). This CDR3 contains 16 residues. Trimming took 2 bases from V and 6 from J, leaving 22 bases between them. In germline, CDR1 is DFQATT, CDR2 SNEGSKA (reference sequence). This CDR3 reads CSARSEKGVGNAEAFF. CDR3 nucleotides: TGCAGTGCTAGATCGGAGAAAGGGGTGGGAAACGCTGAAGCTTTCTTT.

This clonotype turned up a few times. V and J are TRBV25-1 and TRBJ2-5; D unclear. The CDR3 runs 14 residues. CDR1 is MGHDK and CDR2 is SYGVNS in the germline V gene. The germline V and J ends were trimmed by 5 bases and 5 bases, with 15 bases remaining between them. The DNA of the CDR3 is TGTGCCAGCAGTAGATCTAGGTTCAAGGAGACCCAGTACTTC. It specifies CASSRSRFKETQYF.

The chain links TRBV7-7 to TRBJ2-5; TRBD2 might be the D (5 bases). The CDR3 consists of 12 residues. Germline CDR1 reads SSHAT; CDR2 reads FNYEAQ (reference sequence). Trimming stripped 7 bases from V and 5 bases from J, with 11 bases between. The CDR3 region is CASKGTGETQYF. The CDR3 DNA is TGTGCCAGCAAAGGAACGGGGGAGACCCAGTACTTC.

This clonotype was seen a few times. The rearrangement links TRBV7-8 to TRBJ2-1; a weak D match, TRBD2 (5 bases). CDR3 length equals 16 residues. Trimming cost V 5 bases and J 10 bases, with 24 bases left between them. CDR1 and CDR2 (germline): SGHVS, FQNEAQ. CDR3 coding DNA: TGTGCCAGCAGCCCCACAGCTAGCTCCCTCCCTCTCGAGCAGTTCTTC. Amino acid sequence: CASSPTASSLPLEQFF.

This clonotype was seen only a few times. The V and J genes are TRBV6-5 and TRBJ1-2; the D gene is possibly TRBD1 (5 bases). This CDR3 has 13 residues. V lost 5 bases and J lost 7, with 14 bases in between. The V gene's germline CDR1 is MNHEY and CDR2 SVGAGI. The CDR3 bases are TGTGCCAGCAGTGCCGGAGGGGTTAGTGGCTACACCTTC. This translates into CASSAGGVSGYTF.

This chain links TRBV5-1 with TRBJ1-1; a weak D match, TRBD1 (5 bases). The CDR3 length is 14 residues. In germline, CDR1 is SGHRS, CDR2 YFSETQ. V was trimmed by 5 bases and J by 11 bases, leaving 22 bases between them. CDR3 amino acids: CASSPGANDRLAFF. In DNA, the CDR3 is TGCGCCAGCAGTCCCGGGGCCAACGACCGCCTGGCTTTCTTT.

The rearrangement joins TRBV6-5 to TRBJ2-7; 8 bases are a match to TRBD1. The CDR3 consists of 14 residues. Per the germline V gene, CDR1 is MNHEY and CDR2 is SVGAGI. V was pared by 6 bases and J by 5 bases, with 9 bases of the junction left unmatched. CDR3 DNA sequence: TGTGCCAGCAGAAGAGGACAGGGCGACCACGAGCAGTACTTC. Its protein product is CASRRGQGDHEQYF.

The chain is built from TRBV18 and TRBJ2-1; TRBD1 agrees at 9 bases. CDR1 is KGHSH and CDR2 is LQKENI in the germline V gene. The V gene end was trimmed by 4 bases and the J gene end by 6 bases; junction bases not matched to a gene: 7. The CDR3 has 15 residues. CDR3 region: CASSQTGTGSNEQFF. The CDR3 nucleotides are TGTGCCAGCTCACAGACTGGGACAGGGAGCAATGAGCAGTTCTTC. The full variable domain, with the rest looked up from reference TRBV18 and TRBJ2-1, is NAGVMQNPRHLVRRRGQEARLRCSPMKGHSHVYWYRQLPEEGLKFMVYLQKENIIDESGMPKERFSAEFPKEGPSILRIQQVVRGDSAAYFCASSQTGTGSNEQFFGPGTRLTVL.

This clonotype was counted between two and nine times. The chain links TRBV5-1 to TRBJ2-7, with 12 bases identical to TRBD1. This CDR3 contains 15 residues. Per the germline V gene, CDR1 is SGHRS and CDR2 is YFSETQ. The trim removed 4 bases at V and 5 bases at J, leaving 7 bases unmatched. The DNA for the CDR3 is TGCGCCAGCAGCCTCGGGGACAGGGGGCTCAACGAGCAGTACTTC. Translation gives CASSLGDRGLNEQYF.

The V and J genes are TRBV5-5 and TRBJ1-5, with D perhaps matching TRBD1 (6 bases). Germline assignment: CDR1 SGHKS and CDR2 YYEKEE (reference sequence). V was clipped by 0 bases and J by 11 bases, with 24 bases between them. CDR3 length: 17 residues. CDR3 sequence: CASSLVGSAGIGGAQHF. As DNA, the CDR3 is TGTGCCAGCAGCTTGGTGGGCTCGGCAGGGATAGGGGGGGCCCAGCATTTT.

This clonotype was detected only a few times. The chain links TRBV20-1 to TRBJ2-5; D call uncertain. The V and J ends lost 1 base and 1 base respectively, with 10 bases between them. Germline loops: CDR1 DFQATT, CDR2 SNEGSKA (reference sequence). CDR3 length: 14 amino acids. The CDR3 DNA follows: TGCAGTGCTAGAGGTGGAGCTCTCCAAGAGACCCAGTACTTC. This codes for CSARGGALQETQYF.

The chain joins TRBV7-2 to TRBJ1-5; perhaps TRBD1 as D (6 bases). Germline assignment: CDR1 SGHTA and CDR2 FQGNSA. Trimming left V 3 bases short and J 0 bases short, with 12 bases between. This CDR3 has 16 amino acids. CDR3 loop: CASSFLGGFSNQPQHF. Written as DNA, the CDR3 is TGTGCCAGCAGCTTTCTCGGGGGCTTTAGCAATCAGCCCCAGCATTTT.

V and J are TRBV7-2 and TRBJ1-2, with D perhaps TRBD1 (5 bases). Trimming shortened V by 5 bases and J by 8 bases, and 18 bases separated the two germline ends. The V gene's germline CDR1 is SGHTA and CDR2 FQGNSA. The CDR3 contains 14 residues. CDR3 nucleotides: TGTGCCAGCAGCCTGGGGGAGCGATTAAGGGGCTACACCTTC. Its translation: CASSLGERLRGYTF.

CDR3: CASSLTPGLGDYGYTF. CDR3 coding DNA: TGTGCCAGCAGTTTAACTCCAGGGCTCGGGGACTATGGCTACACCTTC. The gene calls are TRBV27 and TRBJ1-2; weak D call: TRBD1 (5 bases). The CDR3 is 16 residues long. The ends were cut back, 2 bases at V and 3 bases at J, with 16 bases in the middle. Looked up from germline, CDR1 is MNHEY and CDR2 is SMNVEV (reference sequence).

This clonotype showed up just a few times. The J gene is TRBJ1-3, the V gene TRBV28; the D gene is possibly TRBD1 (5 bases). The V end was cut by 2 bases, the J end by 4 bases, with 18 bases between. Per germline, CDR1 MDHEN and CDR2 SYDVKM. This CDR3 comprises 17 residues. CDR3 loop: CASSLLIPWGAGNTIYF. The DNA for the CDR3 is TGTGCCAGCAGTTTACTTATCCCGTGGGGCGCCGGAAACACCATATATTTT.

This clonotype was seen repeatedly, ten times or more. The chain combines TRBV20-1 with TRBJ2-5; 8 nucleotides line up with TRBD2. Trimming cost V 5 bases and J 6 bases; bases outside gene matches: 8. Germline CDR1 and CDR2: DFQATT and SNEGSKA (reference sequence). CDR3 size: 13 residues. DNA for the CDR3: TGCAGTGCTTTTCAGCGGGAGCAACAGACCCAGTACTTC. This encodes CSAFQREQQTQYF.

This clonotype appeared a few times. The chain uses TRBV4-2 and TRBJ1-3; D ambiguous. Trimming cost V 2 bases and J 1 base, with 12 bases left between them. The CDR3 has 16 residues. Germline CDR1 LGHNA, CDR2 YNFKEQ. The CDR3 bases are TGTGCCAGCAGCCAACGTCGTTCCGAATCTGGAAACACCATATATTTT. Residues: CASSQRRSESGNTIYF.

The chain recombines TRBV5-1 with TRBJ2-5, with a tentative D call TRBD2 (6 bases). Deletions cut 3 bases from V and 5 bases from J, with 17 bases between. Germline loops: CDR1 SGHRS, CDR2 YFSETQ. The CDR3 consists of 15 residues. The CDR3 DNA sequence: TGCGCCAGCAGCTGGGGGACTTCCTATAGGGAGACCCAGTACTTC. Translation: CASSWGTSYRETQYF. The full variable domain, with the rest looked up from reference TRBV5-1 and TRBJ2-5, is KAGVTQTPRYLIKTRGQQVTLSCSPISGHRSVSWYQQTPGQGLQFLFEYFSETQRNKGNFPGRFSGRQFSNSRSEMNVSTLELGDSALYLCASSWGTSYRETQYFGPGTRLLVL.

This chain links TRBV9 with TRBJ2-5; D gene ambiguous. V was cut by 3 bases and J by 7 bases, with 16 bases left in between. The CDR3 runs 14 residues. Germline-derived CDR1 and CDR2 are SGDLS and YYNGEE. In DNA, the CDR3 is TGTGCCAGCAGCGCCGGGCCGCGATCACCGACCCAGTACTTC. It encodes CASSAGPRSPTQYF.

This clonotype was recorded a few times. This chain connects TRBV14 to TRBJ1-1; perhaps TRBD1 as D (5 bases). Per germline, CDR1 SGHDN and CDR2 FVKESK. V was cut by 0 bases and J by 4 bases, with 15 bases left in between. The CDR3 covers 16 residues. CDR3 sequence (DNA): TGTGCCAGCAGCCAAGATTGGTTCGGGGGATCCACTGAAGCTTTCTTT. It translates to CASSQDWFGGSTEAFF.

This clonotype has just a few counts. The CDR3 DNA follows: TGTGCCAGTAGAGATACTTTATATTATGGCTACACCTTC. Protein product: CASRDTLYYGYTF. The chain is built from TRBV12-3 or TRBV12-4 and TRBJ1-2; no definite D call. V lost 9 bases, J lost 5 bases, and 16 bases lay in between. CDR3 size: 13 residues.